Below are 13 T cell receptor beta chains sequenced from a single sample in a study of Ad26.COV2.S vaccination and SARS-CoV-2 variants. Assay: immunoSEQ multiplex PCR; the TCRdb copy retains only in-frame clones and omits some. The sample lists fewer than 800,000 clones; roughly 90% were seen once. Treatment: about 20 received Ad26.COV2.S at low or high dose, single or two shots; about five received placebo; per-sample allocation not given. Day 63 following the first vaccine or placebo injection was when the samples were taken. The sequences come from peripheral blood, collected in a trial of Ad26.COV2.S vaccine versus placebo. The receptors come from a person between 18 and 65 years old who received the Ad26.COV2.S COVID-19 vaccine or a placebo.

J is TRBJ2-1 and V is TRBV13; D is uncertain. The ends were cut back, 1 base at V and 15 bases at J, with 16 bases in the middle. The germline V gene encodes CDR1 PRHDT and CDR2 FYEKMQ (reference sequence). The CDR3 is 13 residues long. The CDR3 nucleotides read TGTGCCAGCAGCTTAGAGCCGACCCCCGGCCCGTTCTTC. It translates to CASSLEPTPGPFF.

This chain connects TRBV7-6 to TRBJ2-5; D remains ambiguous. Germline CDR1 is SGHVS and CDR2 is FNYEAQ. Trimming took off 2 bases at V and 1 base at J, with 8 bases between the two ends. This CDR3 contains 14 residues. CDR3: CASSLMAIQETQYF. CDR3 sequence (DNA): TGTGCCAGCAGCTTAATGGCGATCCAAGAGACCCAGTACTTC.

In nucleotides, the CDR3 is TGTGCCAGCAGTTTACGGTCCCCCAATGAGCAGTTCTTC. The encoded protein is CASSLRSPNEQFF. The J gene is TRBJ2-1, the V gene TRBV12-3 or TRBV12-4; no reliable D call. The CDR3 is 13 residues long. With 2 bases removed from V and 6 bases from J, the gap between germline ends came to 8 bases.

V gene TRBV5-8 combines with J gene TRBJ1-2; D is ambiguous. V was clipped by 2 bases and J by 8 bases, with 16 bases between them. Germline V lookup: CDR1 SGHTS, CDR2 YDEGEE. This CDR3 contains 14 residues. In nucleotides, the CDR3 is TGTGCCAGCAGCTTCGGGTCGATCCGTTTCGGCTACACCTTC. Protein: CASSFGSIRFGYTF.

The chain recombines TRBV27 with TRBJ2-7; 7 bases map to TRBD1. V shed 5 bases, J shed 0 bases, and the junction held 4 bases outside the gene matches. CDR3 length: 14 residues. Germline CDR1 reads MNHEY; CDR2 reads SMNVEV (reference sequence). The DNA for the CDR3 is TGTGCCAGCAGTCCCGACAGGGCCTCCTACGAGCAGTACTTC. Translating it yields CASSPDRASYEQYF.

This rearrangement joins TRBV3-1 (or the pseudogene TRBV3-2) to TRBJ1-1, with a tentative D call TRBD1 (6 bases). This CDR3 spans 14 amino acids. Germline CDR1 LGHDT, CDR2 YNNKEL (reference sequence). Trimming removed 0 bases from V and 5 bases from J, with 10 bases in between. CDR3 sequence reads: CASSQDQGWTEAFF. As DNA, the CDR3 is TGTGCCAGCAGCCAAGATCAGGGGTGGACTGAAGCTTTCTTT.

The rearrangement links TRBV4-1 to TRBJ2-3; 11 nucleotides match TRBD2. The CDR3 consists of 16 residues. Germline V lookup: CDR1 MGHRA, CDR2 YSYEKL. J gave up 5 bases and V 4 bases, and 8 bases lay outside the gene matches. CDR3 DNA: TGCGCCAGCAGCCGCCGACTAGCGGGGAATGGAGATACGCAGTATTTT. Its protein is CASSRRLAGNGDTQYF.

This rearrangement joins TRBV18 to TRBJ2-5, with a tentative D call TRBD1 (5 bases). V shed 4 bases and J shed 9 bases, with 24 bases lying between them. The CDR3 is made up of 16 amino acids. Germline-derived CDR1 and CDR2 are KGHSH and LQKENI. CDR3 bases: TGTGCCAGCTCACTTCTATCCACTATGGGGCCGGACGCCCAGTACTTC. Amino acid sequence: CASSLLSTMGPDAQYF. Full variable domain (rest looked up from reference TRBV18 and TRBJ2-5): NAGVMQNPRHLVRRRGQEARLRCSPMKGHSHVYWYRQLPEEGLKFMVYLQKENIIDESGMPKERFSAEFPKEGPSILRIQQVVRGDSAAYFCASSLLSTMGPDAQYFGPGTRLLVL.

V and J are TRBV5-1 and TRBJ2-7; the D gene could be TRBD1 or TRBD2 (6 bases each). The V end was cut by 5 bases, the J end by 2 bases, with 14 bases between. Per the germline V gene, CDR1 is SGHRS and CDR2 is YFSETQ. The CDR3 spans 14 residues. In DNA form, the CDR3 reads TGCGCCAGCAGGATGGGGGGCCCAACCTACGAGCAGTACTTC. It translates to CASRMGGPTYEQYF.

The V gene is TRBV19, the J gene TRBJ2-2; D is perhaps TRBD1 (6 bases). V gave up 7 bases and J gave up 1 base, with 13 bases separating them. Per germline, CDR1 LNHDA and CDR2 SQIVND (reference sequence). There are 15 residues in the CDR3. The CDR3 spells CASIPGQLNTGELFF. CDR3 coding DNA: TGTGCCAGTATTCCCGGACAGCTGAACACCGGGGAGCTGTTTTTT.

V is TRBV6-5 and J is TRBJ1-6, with D hard to call. The CDR3 has 16 amino acids. Germline lookup yields CDR1 MNHEY and CDR2 SVGAGI. V shed 0 bases and J shed 0 bases, with 6 bases lying between them. DNA of the CDR3: TGTGCCAGCAGTTACTCGTCCAGCTCCTATAATTCACCCCTCCACTTT. It translates to CASSYSSSSYNSPLHF.

The chain links TRBV3-1 (or the pseudogene TRBV3-2) to TRBJ1-1, with a possible D match to TRBD1 (6 bases). The CDR3 has 14 residues. Germline V gene sequence: CDR1 LGHDT, CDR2 YNNKEL (reference sequence). Trimming took off 4 bases at V and 6 bases at J, with 15 bases between the two ends. CDR3 in amino acids: CASSPRSGGPEAFF. The CDR3 DNA reads as TGTGCCAGCAGCCCCCGAAGTGGGGGGCCTGAAGCTTTCTTT.

V and J are TRBV5-6 and TRBJ1-5; 7 bases are a match to TRBD1. CDR1 SGHDT and CDR2 YYEEEE come from the germline V gene. V shed 2 bases and J 5 bases; nucleotides not matched to a gene: 10. The CDR3 consists of 16 residues. CDR3 DNA sequence: TGTGCCAGCAGCTTAGGGGGCCCACGGAGCGATCAGCCCCAGCATTTT. Translating it yields CASSLGGPRSDQPQHF. The entire variable domain, with the rest obtained from reference TRBV5-6 and TRBJ1-5, is as follows: DAGVTQSPTHLIKTRGQQVTLRCSPKSGHDTVSWYQQALGQGPQFIFQYYEEEERQRGNFPDRFSGHQFPNYSSELNVNALLLGDSALYLCASSLGGPRSDQPQHFGDGTRLSIL.